Below, 28 T cell receptor beta chains from the same sample are listed, as sequenced in a study of blood T cell repertoires in COVID-19. This table comes from immunoSEQ multiplex PCR, and its TCRdb copy is limited to in-frame clones, with some not included. The repertoire includes some 300,000 clones, approximately 89% of them detected once, and over 6% sits in the top ten. What was sequenced was peripheral blood. The origin of the receptors is a woman aged 30 to 39 who had recovered from COVID-19.

The chain joins TRBV7-9 to TRBJ2-3; the match to TRBD2 covers 10 bases. Unmatched junction bases numbered 3, after V lost 0 bases and J lost 0 bases. There are 17 residues in the CDR3. Looked up from germline, CDR1 is SEHNR and CDR2 is FQNEAQ (reference sequence). DNA for the CDR3: TGTGCCAGCAGCTTAGCGAGTAGCGGGGGGAGCACAGATACGCAGTATTTT. Translation gives CASSLASSGGSTDTQYF.

J is TRBJ1-6 and V is TRBV6-2 or TRBV6-3; 8 bases agree with TRBD1. CDR3 length: 14 residues. The junction had 5 bases not matched to a gene; V was cut back by 6 bases and J by 7 bases. Per germline, CDR1 MNHEY and CDR2 SVGEGT. CDR3: CASSPGTGNSPLHF. In DNA, the CDR3 is TGTGCCAGCAGCCCCGGGACAGGAAATTCACCCCTCCACTTT.

The V and J genes are TRBV3-1 (or the pseudogene TRBV3-2) and TRBJ2-5, with 9 bases that match TRBD2. The V gene end was trimmed by 8 bases and the J gene end by 3 bases; junction bases not matched to a gene: 10. Germline values: CDR1 LGHDT, CDR2 YNNKEL (reference sequence). CDR3 length: 15 amino acids. The DNA for the CDR3 is TGTGCCAGCTTAAATTCGACTAGCGGAAAAGAGACCCAGTACTTC. Its translation: CASLNSTSGKETQYF.

The chain combines TRBV6-2 or TRBV6-3 with TRBJ2-4; 7 bases fit TRBD1. The CDR3 runs to 13 residues. With V trimmed by 5 bases and J by 5 bases, 3 bases remained unmatched. Germline values: CDR1 MNHEY, CDR2 SVGEGT. CDR3: CASSPQGENIQYF. CDR3 coding DNA: TGTGCCAGCAGTCCCCAGGGGGAAAACATTCAGTACTTC.

The V gene is TRBV28, the J gene TRBJ2-1; 7 bases are a match to TRBD2. With V trimmed by 1 base and J by 8 bases, 5 bases remained unmatched. This CDR3 is 14 amino acids long. Germline CDR1 reads MDHEN; CDR2 reads SYDVKM. CDR3 sequence: CASSLLGSGDEQFF. The CDR3 region has the DNA TGTGCCAGCAGTTTATTAGGGAGCGGGGATGAGCAGTTCTTC.

This chain connects TRBV7-7 to TRBJ2-2, with D perhaps TRBD1 (6 bases). Germline CDR1 and CDR2: SSHAT and FNYEAQ (reference sequence). The CDR3 is 15 amino acids. Trimming cost V 5 bases and J 4 bases, with 14 bases left between them. The CDR3 reads CASSPSSGVTGELFF. As DNA, the CDR3 is TGTGCCAGCAGCCCAAGTTCAGGGGTCACCGGGGAGCTGTTTTTT.

The chain employs TRBV10-3 and TRBJ2-1; 7 bases fit TRBD2. The CDR3 consists of 15 residues. Germline V gene sequence: CDR1 ENHRY, CDR2 SYGVKD. The ends lost 6 bases at V and 2 bases at J; junction bases unmatched: 7. In DNA form, the CDR3 reads TGTGCCATCAGGACTGGGACTACCACCTACAATGAGCAGTTCTTC. The encoded protein is CAIRTGTTTYNEQFF.

The J gene is TRBJ2-5, the V gene TRBV24-1; tentative D call: TRBD1 (6 bases). Germline V gene lookup returns CDR1 KGHDR and CDR2 SFDVKD. Deletions cut 4 bases from V and 8 bases from J, with 10 bases between. The CDR3 covers 12 residues. The CDR3 region is CATSEGRGTQYF. Written as DNA, the CDR3 is TGTGCCACCAGTGAAGGCAGGGGAACCCAGTACTTC.

Only one count was recorded for this clone. The CDR3 region is CASSPRTETYNEQFF. DNA of the CDR3: TGCGCCAGCAGCCCACGGACAGAGACTTACAATGAGCAGTTCTTC. The rearrangement links TRBV5-1 to TRBJ2-1, with D possibly TRBD1 on 6 matching bases. The CDR3 covers 15 residues. Germline lookup yields CDR1 SGHRS and CDR2 YFSETQ. V lost 4 bases to trimming and J lost 4 bases, with 15 bases between them.

A few counts support this clone. CDR3 in amino acids: CASSLVRTGTKNIQYF. CDR3 DNA: TGTGCCAGCAGCTTAGTTAGGACAGGGACCAAAAACATTCAGTACTTC. The rearrangement links TRBV7-2 to TRBJ2-4; 8 bases align to TRBD1. V dropped 1 base and J dropped 2; count of bases not matched to a gene: 4. The CDR3 contains 16 residues. The germline CDR1 and CDR2 sequences are SGHTA and FQGNSA.

The chain couples TRBV2 to TRBJ1-2; D unresolved. V was pared by 9 bases and J by 2 bases, with 13 bases between. This CDR3 spans 13 amino acids. The germline gives CDR1 SNHLY, CDR2 FYNNEI. The CDR3 loop is CARSAGRNYGYTF. The DNA for the CDR3 is TGTGCCAGGTCCGCAGGCCGGAACTATGGCTACACCTTC.

This chain connects TRBV5-1 to TRBJ2-1; 8 bases line up with TRBD2. The CDR3 has 15 residues. Per germline, CDR1 SGHRS and CDR2 YFSETQ. V gave up 3 bases and J gave up 5 bases; unmatched junction bases: 7. In DNA form, the CDR3 reads TGCGCCAGCAGCTCGACGGGGGGGCCTGACAATGAGCAGTTCTTC. This gives the protein CASSSTGGPDNEQFF.

J is TRBJ1-2 and V is TRBV27; tentatively, D is TRBD1 (5 bases). Germline V gene lookup returns CDR1 MNHEY and CDR2 SMNVEV (reference sequence). CDR3 length: 13 residues. The germline V and J ends were trimmed by 5 bases and 4 bases, with 11 bases remaining between them. The CDR3 reads CASSPGWGYGYTF. The CDR3 region has the DNA TGTGCCAGCAGTCCAGGGTGGGGCTATGGCTACACCTTC.

The chain is built from TRBV4-3 and TRBJ2-3; maybe TRBD2 (7 bases). CDR3 length equals 16 residues. Trimming left V 1 base short and J 3 bases short, with 14 bases between. Germline CDR1 reads LGHNA; CDR2 reads YSLEER. CDR3 protein: CASSQATGGQTDTQYF. In nucleotides, the CDR3 is TGCGCCAGCAGCCAAGCCACGGGGGGCCAGACAGATACGCAGTATTTT.

The chain couples TRBV6-5 to TRBJ2-3; 7 bases agree with TRBD1. The CDR3 extends over 13 amino acids. Per the germline V gene, CDR1 is MNHEY and CDR2 is SVGAGI. V was clipped by 7 bases and J by 1 base; unmatched bases: 2. CDR3 in DNA: TGTGCCAGCAACCAGGGGGGCACAGATACGCAGTATTTT. Amino acid sequence: CASNQGGTDTQYF.

This sequence joins TRBV2 and TRBJ2-7; D unresolved. The V and J ends lost 6 bases and 3 bases respectively, with 15 bases between them. Germline CDR1 is SNHLY and CDR2 is FYNNEI. The CDR3 is 14 amino acids. The DNA for the CDR3 is TGTGCCAGCAGGGAGAGCTTATCAAGCTACGAGCAGTACTTC. Its translation: CASRESLSSYEQYF.

This rearrangement joins TRBV5-3 to TRBJ2-7; 8 bases are a match to TRBD1. TRBV5-3 is an ORF for which the function is uncertain. The CDR3 extends over 18 amino acids. The J segment lost 8 bases and the V segment lost 6 bases, leaving 25 bases of the junction unmatched. CDR3 protein: CARTPWDRRPQYPLQQYF. The CDR3, as DNA: TGTGCCAGAACTCCTTGGGACAGGAGACCGCAATACCCACTTCAGCAGTACTTC.

The chain has TRBV5-1 and TRBJ2-1; D unresolved. Germline V gene lookup returns CDR1 SGHRS and CDR2 YFSETQ. The CDR3 is made up of 12 amino acids. The germline V and J ends were trimmed by 5 bases and 7 bases, with 10 bases remaining between them. For the CDR3, the DNA is TGCGCCAGCAGACCCGACGGGAATGAGCAGTTCTTC. Translating it yields CASRPDGNEQFF.

The chain links TRBV5-5 to TRBJ1-2, with D possibly TRBD1 on 6 matching bases. The CDR3 contains 18 residues. Trimming pared 1 base from V and 5 bases from J, leaving 24 bases between. Per germline, CDR1 SGHKS and CDR2 YYEKEE (reference sequence). CDR3 nucleotides: TGTGCCAGCAGCTTGTTCGAAGGCACAACAGGGTCCGATTATGGCTACACCTTC. Amino acid sequence: CASSLFEGTTGSDYGYTF.

The chain couples TRBV2 to TRBJ1-1, with TRBD1 as a possible D gene (5 bases). Trimming shortened V by 2 bases and J by 4 bases, and 8 bases separated the two germline ends. Germline V CDR1 and CDR2: SNHLY, FYNNEI. The CDR3 loop spans 13 amino acids. DNA for the CDR3: TGTGCCAGCAGTGAATTAAGGGGCACTGAAGCTTTCTTT. This codes for CASSELRGTEAFF. Full variable domain (missing parts from reference TRBV2 and TRBJ1-1): EPEVTQTPSHQVTQMGQEVILRCVPISNHLYFYWYRQILGQKVEFLVSFYNNEISEKSEIFDDQFSVERPDGSNFTLKIRSTKLEDSAMYFCASSELRGTEAFFGQGTRLTVV.

V and J are TRBV27 and TRBJ1-2; 9 bases map to TRBD1. Germline V CDR1 and CDR2: MNHEY, SMNVEV (reference sequence). V lost 6 bases, J lost 8 bases, and 7 bases stayed unmatched. This CDR3 region has 13 residues. Here the CDR3 DNA reads TGTGCCAGCAGGGGAGACAGGGGGAGCGGCTACACCTTC. It translates to CASRGDRGSGYTF.

The V gene is TRBV10-3, the J gene TRBJ2-6; TRBD1 matches at 9 bases. The length of the CDR3 is 16 residues. CDR1 ENHRY and CDR2 SYGVKD come from the germline V gene. V dropped 10 bases and J dropped 0; count of bases not matched to a gene: 7. CDR3 DNA sequence: TGTGCCACCGGACAGGGGACCAACTCTGGGGCCAACGTCCTGACTTTC. Its protein product is CATGQGTNSGANVLTF.

The rearrangement links TRBV4-2 to TRBJ1-5; 9 bases agree with TRBD1. Germline V gives CDR1 LGHNA, CDR2 YNFKEQ. V gave up 0 bases and J gave up 1 base; unmatched junction bases: 1. The CDR3 runs 16 residues. CDR3 in amino acids: CASSQDGQGSNQPQHF. Here the CDR3 DNA reads TGTGCCAGCAGCCAAGACGGACAGGGGAGCAATCAGCCCCAGCATTTT.

This clone was seen only a few times. The chain carries TRBV19 and TRBJ2-7, with 8 bases fitting TRBD1. The CDR3 length is 13 residues. The J segment lost 6 bases and the V segment lost 1 base, leaving 2 bases of the junction unmatched. Germline CDR1 LNHDA, CDR2 SQIVND (reference sequence). The CDR3 nucleotides read TGTGCCAGTAGTATAGGTGGACAGGGCGAGCAGTACTTC. Protein: CASSIGGQGEQYF.

Only one count was recorded for this clone. This chain connects TRBV6-6 to TRBJ1-4, with 9 bases fitting TRBD1. The CDR3 has 14 residues. Looked up from germline, CDR1 is MNHNY and CDR2 is SVGAGI (reference sequence). Trimming at V came to 9 bases and at J to 6 bases, leaving 8 bases not matched to a gene. Here the CDR3 DNA reads TGTGCCAGTTGGGACAGGGAAATATATGAAAAACTGTTTTTT. Translation: CASWDREIYEKLFF.

The J gene is TRBJ2-1, the V gene TRBV19; D gene uncertain. This CDR3 comprises 13 residues. CDR1 and CDR2 (germline): LNHDA, SQIVND (reference sequence). Trimming removed 1 base at V and 6 bases at J, with 7 bases between. CDR3 DNA: TGTGCCAGTAGTATAGCCGACTTCAATGAGCAGTTCTTC. Translation: CASSIADFNEQFF.

This clone was found once. The genes are TRBV5-4 and TRBJ1-2, with D tentatively TRBD1 (5 bases). The V and J ends lost 4 bases and 2 bases respectively, with 15 bases between them. Germline-derived CDR1 and CDR2 are SGHNT and YYREEE (reference sequence). The CDR3 extends over 15 amino acids. The CDR3 is CASSPDTSSNYGYTF. In DNA, the CDR3 is TGTGCCAGCAGCCCGGACACTTCCTCGAACTATGGCTACACCTTC.

The V gene is TRBV7-2, the J gene TRBJ2-5; the match to TRBD2 covers 7 bases. The CDR3 is 13 residues long. Germline V CDR1 and CDR2: SGHTA, FQGNSA. Trimming took 6 bases from V and 1 from J; bases not matched to a gene: 2. CDR3 DNA: TGTGCCAGCAGGTGGACTAGCCAAGAGACCCAGTACTTC. It specifies CASRWTSQETQYF.